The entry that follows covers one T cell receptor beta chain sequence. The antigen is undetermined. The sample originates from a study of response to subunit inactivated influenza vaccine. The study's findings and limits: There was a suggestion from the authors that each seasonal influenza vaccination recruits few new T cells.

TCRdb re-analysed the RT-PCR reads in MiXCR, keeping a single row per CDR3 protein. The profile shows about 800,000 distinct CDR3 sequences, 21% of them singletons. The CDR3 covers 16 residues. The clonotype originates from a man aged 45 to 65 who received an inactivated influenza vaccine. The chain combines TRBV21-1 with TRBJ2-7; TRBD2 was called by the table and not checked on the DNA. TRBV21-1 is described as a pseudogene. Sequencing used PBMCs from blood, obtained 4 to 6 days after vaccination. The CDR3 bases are TGTGCCAGCAGGCCAGCGGGGGGGCCCGTATTGGGCGAGCAGTACTTC. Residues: CASRPAGGPVLGEQYF.